Listed here are 24 T cell receptor beta chains from one sample, sequenced in a study of T cell repertoires in cytomegalovirus infection. MiXCR, run by TCRdb on the reads, gives a single entry per CDR3 protein. In the table there are about 34,000 distinct CDR3 sequences, approximately 52% of which are singletons. For these TCRs, the target antigens are not known. The sample consisted of CD8+ T cells from cultured PBMCs, taken from culture after CMV antigen stimulation. Receptors originate from a human donor in good health (CMV status not recorded). Some clones in this sample may be carry-over from other donors' samples.

The chain carries TRBV12-3 or TRBV12-4 and TRBJ2-7, with D perhaps TRBD1 (5 bases). V lost 1 base and J lost 6, with 7 bases in between. This CDR3 region has 12 residues. The CDR3 nucleotides are TGTGCCAGCAGTTTAGGACAGCGCGAGCAGTACTTC. It codes for CASSLGQREQYF.

This chain links TRBV6-5 with TRBJ2-1; 8 nucleotides agree with TRBD2. Trimming removed 6 bases from V and 2 bases from J; junction bases left unmatched: 6. The CDR3 extends over 15 amino acids. CDR1 and CDR2 from the germline V gene are MNHEY and SVGAGI. Here the CDR3 reads CASSPGGGPYNEQFF. The CDR3 DNA sequence: TGTGCCAGCAGCCCGGGGGGGGGTCCCTACAATGAGCAGTTCTTC.

This clonotype was detected many times. The rearrangement uses TRBV4-2 and TRBJ2-1, with 12 nucleotides matching TRBD2. Germline values: CDR1 LGHNA, CDR2 YNFKEQ. This CDR3 spans 18 amino acids. The V segment lost 3 bases and the J segment 0 bases; nucleotides outside the gene matches: 6. Here the CDR3 DNA reads TGTGCCAGCAGCCACCTCGGGACTAGCGGGTTCTCCTACAATGAGCAGTTCTTC. As protein: CASSHLGTSGFSYNEQFF.

The chain is built from TRBV11-1 and TRBJ1-1; weak D call: TRBD1 (5 bases). Germline loops: CDR1 SGHAT, CDR2 FQDESV (reference sequence). Trimming pared 2 bases from V and 3 bases from J, leaving 10 bases between. The CDR3 totals 14 residues. Here the CDR3 reads CASSLFGADTEAFF. Written as DNA, the CDR3 is TGTGCCAGCAGCTTATTTGGGGCAGACACTGAAGCTTTCTTT.

The chain combines TRBV6-1 with TRBJ2-5; weak D call: TRBD1 (5 bases). The germline V gene has CDR1 MNHNS and CDR2 SASEGT. This CDR3 contains 15 residues. Deletions cut 3 bases from V and 0 bases from J, with 11 bases between. The CDR3 sequence is CASSEAGYDQETQYF. CDR3 bases: TGTGCCAGCAGTGAGGCAGGGTATGACCAAGAGACCCAGTACTTC.

The chain couples TRBV19 to TRBJ2-2, with 11 bases matching TRBD1. Per the germline V gene, CDR1 is LNHDA and CDR2 is SQIVND (reference sequence). This CDR3 is built from 16 residues. V shed 5 bases and J 6 bases; nucleotides not matched to a gene: 8. Here the CDR3 DNA reads TGTGCCAGTAGTTTTCCCGGGACAGGGGGGTCCGGGGAGCTGTTTTTT. Protein: CASSFPGTGGSGELFF.

The chain recombines TRBV28 with TRBJ2-5, with TRBD2 as a possible D gene (5 bases). Germline V gives CDR1 MDHEN, CDR2 SYDVKM. V shed 6 bases and J shed 4 bases, with 12 bases lying between them. The CDR3 extends over 13 amino acids. This CDR3 is CASSWTGPETQYF. DNA of the CDR3: TGTGCCAGCAGCTGGACTGGCCCAGAGACCCAGTACTTC.

The chain recombines TRBV6-1 with TRBJ2-3; 8 positions match TRBD2. This CDR3 region has 16 residues. Trimming cost V 5 bases and J 4 bases; bases outside gene matches: 11. Germline V gene data show CDR1 as MNHNS and CDR2 as SASEGT. The CDR3 DNA is TGTGCCAGCAGTTCTCAGCGGGAGTTCGAACCAGATACGCAGTATTTT. Translating it yields CASSSQREFEPDTQYF.

This chain joins TRBV7-6 and TRBJ2-5; 7 bases are a match to TRBD1. The junction had 8 bases not matched to a gene; V was cut back by 5 bases and J by 5 bases. Germline lookup yields CDR1 SGHVS and CDR2 FNYEAQ. The CDR3 sequence is 14 residues long. The CDR3 reads CASSPGQDVETQYF. The CDR3 nucleotides are TGTGCCAGCAGCCCCGGACAGGACGTGGAGACCCAGTACTTC.

J is TRBJ2-2 and V is TRBV7-3, with TRBD2 as a possible D gene (5 bases). Trimming took 2 bases from V and 5 from J, leaving 12 bases between them. Germline assignment: CDR1 SGHTA and CDR2 FQGTGA. The CDR3 consists of 15 residues. This chain's CDR3 is CASSLSGSGTGELFF. The CDR3 coding sequence is TGTGCCAGCAGCTTATCTGGGTCGGGGACCGGGGAGCTGTTTTTT.

The V call is TRBV6-5, the J call TRBJ2-6; the D is unclear. The CDR3 spans 16 residues. Trimming left V 5 bases short and J 4 bases short, with 15 bases between. Germline CDR1 is MNHEY and CDR2 is SVGAGI. The CDR3 coding sequence is TGTGCCAGCAGTGAGGCTCAGAAAACCGGGGCCAACGTCCTGACTTTC. Translation gives CASSEAQKTGANVLTF.

This sequence joins TRBV7-2 and TRBJ2-7; D gene unclear. Trimming cost V 1 base and J 3 bases, with 10 bases left between them. Per the germline V gene, CDR1 is SGHTA and CDR2 is FQGNSA. The CDR3 consists of 14 residues. The CDR3 DNA reads TGTGCCAGCAGCTTAGAAGGTGTCTTCTACGAGCAGTACTTC. Its translation is CASSLEGVFYEQYF.

This clonotype appeared many times. The junction departs from the called germline gene at one end, perhaps through a read error. This chain joins TRBV2 and TRBJ2-4, with 10 bases that match TRBD2. CDR1 is SNHLY, CDR2 FYNNEI, per germline. The CDR3 runs to 12 residues. DNA of the CDR3: TGTGCCAGCAGTGGGCCAGCGGGAGGGCCTCGGTTC. Its protein is CASSGPAGGPRF.

The chain employs TRBV6-5 and TRBJ1-2, with D uncertain. The V gene lost 4 bases and the J gene lost 7 bases, with 10 bases spanning the gap. The length of the CDR3 is 12 residues. Germline lookup yields CDR1 MNHEY and CDR2 SVGAGI. CDR3 DNA: TGTGCCAGCAGTTTGACCGGGTCTGGCTACACCTTC. Protein sequence: CASSLTGSGYTF.

A few counts support this clonotype. This chain connects TRBV4-2 to TRBJ2-1; 12 positions agree with TRBD1. Germline CDR1 and CDR2: LGHNA and YNFKEQ. With V trimmed by 4 bases and J by 8 bases, 12 bases remained unmatched. The CDR3 totals 17 residues. CDR3 nucleotide sequence: TGTGCCAGCAGCCTAGATGAGGATCGGGACAGGGGGCATGAGCAGTTCTTC. Its translation: CASSLDEDRDRGHEQFF.

This clonotype appeared once. This rearrangement joins TRBV7-2 to TRBJ1-6; D unresolved. The V gene lost 2 bases and the J gene lost 6 bases, with 5 bases spanning the gap. This CDR3 has 13 residues. Germline-derived CDR1 and CDR2 are SGHTA and FQGNSA. The chain's CDR3 is CASSLTINSPLHF. CDR3 nucleotides: TGTGCCAGCAGCTTAACCATTAATTCACCCCTCCACTTT.

The CDR3 nucleotides are TGTGCCAGCAGTGACGGACTCGGGTACGAGCAGTACTTC. The encoded protein is CASSDGLGYEQYF. The V call is TRBV6-6, the J call TRBJ2-7; D may be TRBD2 (5 bases). CDR1 and CDR2 from the germline V gene are MNHNY and SVGAGI (reference sequence). Between the trimmed V and J ends, which lost 5 bases and 4 bases, there was a span of 12 bases. The CDR3 runs 13 residues.

The rearrangement joins TRBV7-6 to TRBJ2-1; TRBD2 agrees at 9 bases. The V gene end was trimmed by 1 base and the J gene end by 7 bases; junction bases not matched to a gene: 11. Germline CDR1 and CDR2: SGHVS and FNYEAQ. The CDR3 loop spans 17 amino acids. In DNA form, the CDR3 reads TGTGCCAGCAGCTTAGGAGTTGGCGGGAGGGCCCGGAATGAGCAGTTCTTC. Translating gives CASSLGVGGRARNEQFF.

The genes are TRBV10-3 and TRBJ2-3, with TRBD2 matching over 12 bases. Trimming removed 8 bases from V and 2 bases from J; junction bases left unmatched: 2. Germline CDR1 reads ENHRY; CDR2 reads SYGVKD. The CDR3 loop spans 14 amino acids. CDR3 bases: TGTGCCATCCGACTAGCGGGAGCCACAGATACGCAGTATTTT. Translation gives CAIRLAGATDTQYF.

V gene TRBV13 combines with J gene TRBJ2-7, with 14 nucleotides matching TRBD2. There are 15 residues in the CDR3. CDR1 PRHDT and CDR2 FYEKMQ come from the germline V gene (reference sequence). V shed 3 bases and J 7 bases; nucleotides not matched to a gene: 5. CDR3: CASSFGTSGSEEQYF. The CDR3 DNA reads as TGTGCCAGCAGCTTTGGGACTAGCGGGAGCGAGGAGCAGTACTTC.

This clonotype was detected only a few times. This chain uses TRBV7-9 with TRBJ2-1; 9 bases map to TRBD1. From germline, CDR1 is SEHNR and CDR2 FQNEAQ (reference sequence). This CDR3 spans 16 amino acids. V trimming: 4 bases; J trimming: 12 bases; junction bases outside the gene matches: 16. CDR3 DNA: TGTGCCAGCAGCTCGAAGGGACAGGGACCTTTACGGTGGCAGTTCTTC. Amino acid sequence: CASSSKGQGPLRWQFF.

V usage is TRBV2 and J usage is TRBJ1-5; the D gene is possibly TRBD1 (5 bases). Germline V CDR1 and CDR2: SNHLY, FYNNEI. The V and J ends lost 2 bases and 4 bases respectively, with 6 bases between them. This CDR3 contains 13 residues. CDR3 protein: CASSESGNQPQHF. In DNA form, the CDR3 reads TGTGCCAGCAGTGAATCAGGGAATCAGCCCCAGCATTTT.

This clonotype came up a few times. The gene calls are TRBV6-1 and TRBJ1-2, with D perhaps matching TRBD1 (5 bases). Trimming removed 8 bases from V and 4 bases from J, with 17 bases in between. The V gene's germline CDR1 is MNHNS and CDR2 SASEGT. The length of the CDR3 is 14 residues. The CDR3 loop is CASPNLGTGYGYTF. The CDR3 DNA is TGTGCCAGCCCCAACCTCGGGACTGGCTATGGCTACACCTTC.

The V gene is TRBV27, the J gene TRBJ1-1; 9 bases are shared with TRBD1. CDR3 length: 13 amino acids. V was clipped by 3 bases and J by 8 bases; unmatched bases: 4. CDR1 is MNHEY, CDR2 SMNVEV, per germline (reference sequence). DNA of the CDR3: TGTGCCAGCAGTTTGGGGGACAGGGTCGAAGCTTTCTTT. This sequence encodes CASSLGDRVEAFF.